This T cell receptor beta chain appears in the sequencing data of a study of siplizumab effects on memory and regulatory T cells. Study results and limitations: For siplizumab cultures, the suppressive function of their proliferating Tregs was not confirmed. Major contributors to the alloresponse seemed to be naive T cells, which also appeared more diverse than memory cells. Proliferating clones, CD4+ or CD8+, lacked an assignable naive or memory phenotype in roughly 80-97% of cases.

This clone appeared a single time. Its antigen is unknown. Some 100,000 TCR templates per sample were assayed. Assay used: immunoSEQ multiplex PCR; TCRdb lists only in-frame clones, some missing. In the table there are around 99,000 clones, about 90% of which are singletons. Trimming shortened V by 1 base and J by 8 bases, and 8 bases separated the two germline ends. Germline V gene lookup returns CDR1 GTSNPN and CDR2 SVGIG (reference sequence). The CDR3 sequence is 12 residues long. Material: Tregs sorted from blood. The clonotype was recovered from a human donor in good health. This chain uses TRBV30 with TRBJ1-4; D gene ambiguous. Here the CDR3 reads CAWSGTSEKLFF. CDR3 DNA: TGTGCCTGGAGTGGAACGAGCGAAAAACTGTTTTTT.